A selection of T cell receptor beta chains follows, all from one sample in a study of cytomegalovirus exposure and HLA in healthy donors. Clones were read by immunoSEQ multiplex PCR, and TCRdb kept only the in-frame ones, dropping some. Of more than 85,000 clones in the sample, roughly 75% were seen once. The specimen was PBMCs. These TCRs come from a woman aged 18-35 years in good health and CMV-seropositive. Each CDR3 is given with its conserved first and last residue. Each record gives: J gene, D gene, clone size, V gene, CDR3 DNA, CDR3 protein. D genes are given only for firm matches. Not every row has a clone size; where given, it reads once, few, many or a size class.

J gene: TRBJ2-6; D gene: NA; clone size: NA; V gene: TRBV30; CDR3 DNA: TGTGCCTGGAGTTCTCCCAACGTCCTGACTTTC; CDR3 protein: CAWSSPNVLTF
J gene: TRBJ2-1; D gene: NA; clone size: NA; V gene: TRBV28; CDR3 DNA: TGTGCCAGCAGTGCAGGAGGGAGGCACTACAATGAGCAGTTCTTC; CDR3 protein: CASSAGGRHYNEQFF
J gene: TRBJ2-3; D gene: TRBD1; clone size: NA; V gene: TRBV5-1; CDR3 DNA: TGCGCCAGCAGCTTGGAAGGACAGGGGTCCACAGATACGCAGTATTTT; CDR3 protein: CASSLEGQGSTDTQYF
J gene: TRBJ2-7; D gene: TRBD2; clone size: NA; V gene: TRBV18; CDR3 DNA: TGTGCCAGCTCCCTGACTAGCCTTGGCCCCTACGAGCAGTACTTC; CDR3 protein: CASSLTSLGPYEQYF
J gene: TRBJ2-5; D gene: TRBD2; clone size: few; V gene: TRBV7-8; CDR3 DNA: TGTGCCAGCAGCCAGACTAGCTTGGGAGAGACCCAGTACTTC; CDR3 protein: CASSQTSLGETQYF
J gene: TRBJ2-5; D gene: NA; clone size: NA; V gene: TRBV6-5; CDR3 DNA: TGTGCCAGCAGCCCCGCGTGGGCGGGAGAGACCCAGTACTTC; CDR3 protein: CASSPAWAGETQYF
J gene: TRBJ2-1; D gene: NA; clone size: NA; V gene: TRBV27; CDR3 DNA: TGTGCCAGCATGTCCCGCGCGGGCAATGAGCAGTTCTTC; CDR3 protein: CASMSRAGNEQFF
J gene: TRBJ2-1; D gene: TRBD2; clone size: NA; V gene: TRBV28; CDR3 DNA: TGTGCCAGCAGCCTGGGGGGGAATGAGCAGTTCTTC; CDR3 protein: CASSLGGNEQFF
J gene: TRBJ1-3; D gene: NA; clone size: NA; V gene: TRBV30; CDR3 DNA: TGTGCCTGGAGTCCAGGGCATTCAGGAAACACCATATATTTT; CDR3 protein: CAWSPGHSGNTIYF
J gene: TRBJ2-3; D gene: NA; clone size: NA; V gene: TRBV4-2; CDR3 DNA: TGTGCCAGCAGCCTGGGGACACGGAGCACAGATACGCAGTATTTT; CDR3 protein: CASSLGTRSTDTQYF
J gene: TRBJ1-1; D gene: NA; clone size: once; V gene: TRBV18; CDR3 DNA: TGTGCCAGCTCGCACAGGAGCTCAGGGGAATGGACTGAAGCTTTCTTT; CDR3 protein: CASSHRSSGEWTEAFF
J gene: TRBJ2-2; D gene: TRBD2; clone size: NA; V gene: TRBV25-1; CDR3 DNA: TGTGCCAGCAGTGGGACTAGCGGGAGAGACACCGGGGAGCTGTTTTTT; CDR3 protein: CASSGTSGRDTGELFF
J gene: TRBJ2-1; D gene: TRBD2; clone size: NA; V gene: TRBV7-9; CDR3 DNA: TGTGCCAGCAGCTTCCGACTAGCGGAGCAGTTCTTC; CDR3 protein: CASSFRLAEQFF
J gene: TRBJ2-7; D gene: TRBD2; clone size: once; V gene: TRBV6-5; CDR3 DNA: TGTGCCAGCAGTGGGGGACTAGACGGCTACGAGCAGTACTTC; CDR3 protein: CASSGGLDGYEQYF
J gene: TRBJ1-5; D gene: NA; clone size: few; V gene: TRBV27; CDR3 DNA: TGTGCCAGCAGTTTATCTACGGCGGGGCCCCAGCATTTT; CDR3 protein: CASSLSTAGPQHF